One sample yielded the 28 T cell receptor beta chains listed below, sequenced in a study of blood T cell repertoires in COVID-19. TCRdb keeps only in-frame clones here, not all; method: immunoSEQ multiplex PCR. The sample gives tens of thousands of clones, roughly 80% of which show up once; roughly 28% is in the top ten. Source material: peripheral blood. The receptors were gathered from a woman aged 70-85 years with acute or convalescent COVID-19.

V usage is TRBV5-1 and J usage is TRBJ2-1; TRBD2 matches at 12 bases. The CDR3 has 19 amino acids. V dropped 4 bases and J dropped 3; count of bases not matched to a gene: 14. The germline CDR1 and CDR2 sequences are SGHRS and YFSETQ. The CDR3 coding sequence is TGCGCCAGCAGCCCCGTAGGACTAGCGGGGAAAGATCGCTACAATGAGCAGTTCTTC. It codes for CASSPVGLAGKDRYNEQFF.

This chain connects TRBV20-1 to TRBJ2-1; D uncertain. The CDR3 is made up of 10 amino acids. V was pared by 5 bases and J by 6 bases, with 5 bases between. Looked up from germline, CDR1 is DFQATT and CDR2 is SNEGSKA (reference sequence). CDR3 nucleotides: TGCAGTGCTCCCATCAATGAGCAGTTCTTC. Residues: CSAPINEQFF.

This clone has more than one count but fewer than ten. The rearrangement joins TRBV19 to TRBJ2-3; TRBD1 matches at 9 bases. CDR1 and CDR2 (germline): LNHDA, SQIVND (reference sequence). V lost 7 bases to trimming and J lost 5 bases; unmatched junction nucleotides: 7. This CDR3 comprises 14 residues. CDR3 in amino acids: CASIGQGKGDTQYF. CDR3 coding DNA: TGTGCCAGTATCGGACAGGGGAAGGGAGATACGCAGTATTTT. The full variable domain, in which reference TRBV19 and TRBJ2-3 provide the parts outside the CDR3, is DGGITQSPKYLFRKEGQNVTLSCEQNLNHDAMYWYRQDPGQGLRLIYYSQIVNDFQKGDIAEGYSVSREKKESFPLTVTSAQKNPTAFYLCASIGQGKGDTQYFGPGTRLTVL.

The V and J genes are TRBV6-1 and TRBJ2-3; 14 bases are shared with TRBD2. Unmatched junction bases numbered 7, after V lost 4 bases and J lost 1 base. CDR1 and CDR2 from the germline V gene are MNHNS and SASEGT. The CDR3 is 18 amino acids. The CDR3 sequence: CASSGQWGLAGGTDTQYF. CDR3 bases: TGTGCCAGCAGTGGTCAGTGGGGACTAGCGGGGGGCACAGATACGCAGTATTTT.

The chain links TRBV4-1 to TRBJ1-1, with TRBD1 as a possible D gene (6 bases). There are 19 residues in the CDR3. Trimming removed 0 bases at V and 1 base at J, with 21 bases between. Germline CDR1 reads MGHRA; CDR2 reads YSYEKL. The CDR3 DNA reads as TGCGCCAGCAGCCAAGAAACAGGGTCCATCCTCTCCCAGAACACTGAAGCTTTCTTT. It codes for CASSQETGSILSQNTEAFF.

This chain joins TRBV7-6 and TRBJ2-2; TRBD1 agrees at 7 bases. J gave up 3 bases and V 4 bases, and 2 bases lay outside the gene matches. The CDR3 totals 14 residues. The germline CDR1 and CDR2 sequences are SGHVS and FNYEAQ. The CDR3 sequence: CASSSQGDTGELFF. CDR3 DNA: TGTGCCAGCAGCTCGCAGGGGGACACCGGGGAGCTGTTTTTT.

This rearrangement joins TRBV6-1 to TRBJ2-7, with 8 bases aligning to TRBD2. CDR3 size: 18 residues. From germline, CDR1 is MNHNS and CDR2 SASEGT. V was clipped by 4 bases and J by 0 bases; unmatched bases: 14. CDR3 amino acids: CASSGPSGLTARSYEQYF. The DNA for the CDR3 is TGTGCCAGCAGTGGGCCTAGCGGGCTTACTGCCCGCTCCTACGAGCAGTACTTC.

This chain's CDR3 is CAWQGVGGNTIYF. The CDR3 DNA follows: TGTGCCTGGCAGGGGGTGGGAGGAAACACCATATATTTT. V gene TRBV30 combines with J gene TRBJ1-3; 7 bases line up with TRBD1. The CDR3 length is 13 residues. V lost 5 bases, J lost 4 bases, and 5 bases stayed unmatched. CDR1 GTSNPN and CDR2 SVGIG come from the germline V gene (reference sequence).

The chain recombines TRBV7-8 with TRBJ1-1, with D unresolved. Trimming stripped 2 bases from V and 0 bases from J, with 7 bases between. Germline CDR1 reads SGHVS; CDR2 reads FQNEAQ. The CDR3 contains 14 residues. Here the CDR3 DNA reads TGTGCCAGCAGCTTAACTTTTATGAACACTGAAGCTTTCTTT. Translated: CASSLTFMNTEAFF.

The chain joins TRBV19 to TRBJ1-1; 7 bases align to TRBD1. The germline V gene has CDR1 LNHDA and CDR2 SQIVND (reference sequence). V lost 4 bases and J lost 8; bases outside the gene matches: 16. The CDR3 sequence is 16 residues long. The CDR3 protein is CASSKFPRQGRAEAFF. CDR3 nucleotides: TGTGCCAGTAGTAAATTCCCGCGACAGGGACGAGCGGAAGCTTTCTTT.

V is TRBV4-1 and J is TRBJ2-1; D is perhaps TRBD1 (7 bases). The V gene lost 3 bases and the J gene lost 0 bases, with 15 bases spanning the gap. The CDR3 length is 17 residues. The germline gives CDR1 MGHRA, CDR2 YSYEKL. CDR3 bases: TGCGCCAGCAGCCATTTTTTGCAGGGGGGCTCCTACAATGAGCAGTTCTTC. This gives the protein CASSHFLQGGSYNEQFF.

The V and J genes are TRBV5-1 and TRBJ2-2; 8 bases fit TRBD1. The CDR3 has 16 amino acids. Germline CDR1 is SGHRS and CDR2 is YFSETQ. With V trimmed by 4 bases and J by 3 bases, 8 bases remained unmatched. The CDR3 nucleotides are TGCGCCAGCAGCCTCCGGACAGGGAGCGACACCGGGGAGCTGTTTTTT. It encodes CASSLRTGSDTGELFF.

This chain joins TRBV14 and TRBJ2-7; 9 bases are a match to TRBD2. Germline trimming cut 4 bases from V and 6 bases from J; bases unmatched to any gene: 7. The CDR3 has 14 amino acids. The germline V gene has CDR1 SGHDN and CDR2 FVKESK. The CDR3 DNA follows: TGTGCCAGCAGCCGGAGCGGGAGGACGCGCGAGCAGTACTTC. This translates into CASSRSGRTREQYF.

This clone appeared a single time. The genes are TRBV15 and TRBJ1-1; D unclear. V lost 0 bases and J lost 4, with 6 bases in between. Germline loops: CDR1 LNHNV, CDR2 YYDKDF (reference sequence). The CDR3 runs 13 residues. CDR3 residues: CATSREQITEAFF. CDR3 DNA sequence: TGTGCCACCAGCAGAGAGCAGATCACTGAAGCTTTCTTT.

The chain is built from TRBV6-1 and TRBJ2-7, with D possibly TRBD1 on 6 matching bases. Germline V lookup: CDR1 MNHNS, CDR2 SASEGT. CDR3 length: 15 residues. The germline V and J ends were trimmed by 2 bases and 6 bases, with 17 bases remaining between them. The CDR3 DNA reads as TGTGCCAGCAGTGAATCAACAGGGCGGTGGATCGAGCAGTACTTC. Protein product: CASSESTGRWIEQYF.

The chain employs TRBV28 and TRBJ2-2; 11 bases are shared with TRBD1. The germline gives CDR1 MDHEN, CDR2 SYDVKM. The CDR3 covers 20 residues. V gave up 7 bases and J gave up 0 bases; unmatched junction bases: 16. Written as DNA, the CDR3 is TGTGCCAGCACCCTGATATTGGGACAGGGGGGGAAAACGAACACCGGGGAGCTGTTTTTT. Translation gives CASTLILGQGGKTNTGELFF.

The chain is built from TRBV11-2 and TRBJ2-6, with unresolved D. This CDR3 has 14 residues. Germline CDR1 and CDR2: SGHAT and FQNNGV. Trimming shortened V by 6 bases and J by 0 bases, and 6 bases separated the two germline ends. The CDR3 protein is CASRQLSGANVLTF. The CDR3 DNA is TGTGCCAGCAGACAGCTCTCTGGGGCCAACGTCCTGACTTTC.

This sequence joins TRBV18 and TRBJ1-3, with TRBD1 as a possible D gene (5 bases). V lost 2 bases to trimming and J lost 3 bases, with 8 bases between them. This CDR3 is built from 14 residues. Germline V gene lookup returns CDR1 KGHSH and CDR2 LQKENI. As DNA, the CDR3 is TGTGCCAGCTCACCAGGGACTGGTGGAAACACCATATATTTT. It is translated as CASSPGTGGNTIYF.

A single count supports this clone. The chain combines TRBV18 with TRBJ1-2, with D possibly matching TRBD1 (6 bases). Germline-derived CDR1 and CDR2 are KGHSH and LQKENI. With 3 bases removed from V and 1 base from J, the gap between germline ends came to 21 bases. There are 18 residues in the CDR3. The CDR3 sequence: CASSPPLVNRDLNYGYTF. The CDR3 bases are TGTGCCAGCTCACCCCCCCTTGTTAACAGGGATCTTAACTATGGCTACACCTTC.

This clone appeared once. This rearrangement joins TRBV5-4 to TRBJ2-5; 10 nucleotides align to TRBD2. Germline V gene data show CDR1 as SGHNT and CDR2 as YYREEE (reference sequence). This CDR3 has 16 amino acids. V trimming: 1 base; J trimming: 4 bases; junction bases outside the gene matches: 7. This CDR3 reads CASSLNLAGVRETQYF. Here the CDR3 DNA reads TGTGCCAGCAGCTTGAACCTAGCGGGGGTCCGAGAGACCCAGTACTTC. The whole variable domain, filled in from reference TRBV5-4 and TRBJ2-5, reads ETGVTQSPTHLIKTRGQQVTLRCSSQSGHNTVSWYQQALGQGPQFIFQYYREEENGRGNFPPRFSGLQFPNYSSELNVNALELDDSALYLCASSLNLAGVRETQYFGPGTRLLVL.

V and J are TRBV7-6 and TRBJ2-7, with D tentatively TRBD1 (5 bases). The germline gives CDR1 SGHVS, CDR2 FNYEAQ. This CDR3 contains 13 residues. With 5 bases removed from V and 2 bases from J, the gap between germline ends came to 10 bases. The CDR3 reads CASSEQETYEQYF. CDR3 sequence (DNA): TGTGCCAGCAGCGAACAGGAAACCTACGAGCAGTACTTC.

The rearrangement uses TRBV7-2 and TRBJ2-7; TRBD2 is a possible D gene (6 bases). CDR1 and CDR2 from the germline V gene are SGHTA and FQGNSA. The CDR3 is made up of 15 amino acids. V shed 2 bases and J shed 5 bases, with 16 bases lying between them. The CDR3 loop reads CASSLNTGARNEQYF. CDR3 nucleotides: TGTGCCAGCAGCTTAAATACGGGAGCACGCAACGAGCAGTACTTC.

The chain is built from TRBV28 and TRBJ1-5; 9 bases line up with TRBD1. CDR1 and CDR2 from the germline V gene are MDHEN and SYDVKM. This CDR3 is built from 14 residues. The ends lost 6 bases at V and 2 bases at J; junction bases unmatched: 2. The DNA of the CDR3 is TGTGCCAGCAGGGACAGGGGTGGCAATCAGCCCCAGCATTTT. Its protein is CASRDRGGNQPQHF.

This clone was counted many times. The chain's CDR3 is CASSLRGDGYTF. CDR3 DNA: TGTGCCAGTTCATTAAGGGGCGATGGCTACACCTTC. V gene TRBV19 combines with J gene TRBJ1-2; D perhaps matches TRBD1 (5 bases). Germline V gene data show CDR1 as LNHDA and CDR2 as SQIVND (reference sequence). The CDR3 totals 12 residues. V gave up 8 bases and J gave up 6 bases, with 13 bases separating them.

The chain uses TRBV11-2 and TRBJ2-7; 7 nucleotides agree with TRBD1. V shed 8 bases and J 0 bases; nucleotides not matched to a gene: 7. Germline V gene sequence: CDR1 SGHAT, CDR2 FQNNGV. This CDR3 is built from 14 residues. This chain's CDR3 is CASAGTASSYEQYF. The CDR3 DNA reads TGTGCCAGCGCCGGGACAGCAAGCTCCTACGAGCAGTACTTC.

The rearrangement links TRBV30 to TRBJ1-2, with 10 nucleotides matching TRBD1. This CDR3 has 14 residues. Germline loops: CDR1 GTSNPN, CDR2 SVGIG (reference sequence). V lost 4 bases and J lost 8; bases outside the gene matches: 10. The chain's CDR3 is CAWILQTGGEGYTF. CDR3 nucleotides: TGTGCCTGGATCCTTCAGACAGGGGGCGAAGGCTACACCTTC.

This clone was picked up one time. CDR3 sequence reads: CASSLGTDRTYGYTF. CDR3 nucleotide sequence: TGTGCCAGCAGCTTGGGGACAGACAGAACCTATGGCTACACCTTC. This chain connects TRBV7-9 to TRBJ1-2, with TRBD1 matching 7 bases. The V gene end was trimmed by 3 bases and the J gene end by 4 bases; junction bases not matched to a gene: 8. Germline-derived CDR1 and CDR2 are SEHNR and FQNEAQ (reference sequence). CDR3 size: 15 residues.

The genes are TRBV23-1 and TRBJ1-1; D remains ambiguous. TRBV23-1 is sorted into the ORF group, with uncertain function. Deletions cut 8 bases from V and 1 base from J, with 11 bases between. This CDR3 is built from 13 residues. The CDR3 nucleotides read TGCGCCAGCTCCCGGTCCGGGAACACTGAAGCTTTCTTT. Protein sequence: CASSRSGNTEAFF.